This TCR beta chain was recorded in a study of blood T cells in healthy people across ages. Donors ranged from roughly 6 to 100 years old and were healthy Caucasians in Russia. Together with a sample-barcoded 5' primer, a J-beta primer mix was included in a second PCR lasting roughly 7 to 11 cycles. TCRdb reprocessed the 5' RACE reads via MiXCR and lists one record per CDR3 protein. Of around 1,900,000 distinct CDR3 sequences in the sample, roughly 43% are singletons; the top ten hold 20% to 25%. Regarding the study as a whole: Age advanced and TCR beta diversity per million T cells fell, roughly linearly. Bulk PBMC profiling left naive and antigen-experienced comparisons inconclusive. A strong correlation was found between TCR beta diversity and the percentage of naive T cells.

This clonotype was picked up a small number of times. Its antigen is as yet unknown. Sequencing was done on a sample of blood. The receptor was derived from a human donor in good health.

The CDR3 DNA reads TGCAGTGCCACTCCGGGCCAGGTCCCCCAAGAGACCCAGTACTTC. This sequence encodes CSATPGQVPQETQYF. The V gene is TRBV20-1, the J gene TRBJ2-5; unclear D gene. This CDR3 comprises 15 residues. The germline gives CDR1 DFQATT, CDR2 SNEGSKA (reference sequence). V dropped 6 bases and J dropped 1 base, with 18 bases sitting between them.